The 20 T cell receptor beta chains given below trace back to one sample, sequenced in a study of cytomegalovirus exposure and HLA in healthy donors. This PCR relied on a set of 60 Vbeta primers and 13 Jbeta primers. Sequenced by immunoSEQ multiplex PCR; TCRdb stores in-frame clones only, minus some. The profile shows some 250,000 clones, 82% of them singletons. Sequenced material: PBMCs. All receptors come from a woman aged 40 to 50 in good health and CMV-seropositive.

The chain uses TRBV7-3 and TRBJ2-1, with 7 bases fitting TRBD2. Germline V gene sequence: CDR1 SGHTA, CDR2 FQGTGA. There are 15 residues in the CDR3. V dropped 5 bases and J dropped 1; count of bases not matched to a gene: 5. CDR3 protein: CASSETSNSYNEQFF. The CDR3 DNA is TGTGCCAGCAGCGAGACTAGCAATTCCTACAATGAGCAGTTCTTC.

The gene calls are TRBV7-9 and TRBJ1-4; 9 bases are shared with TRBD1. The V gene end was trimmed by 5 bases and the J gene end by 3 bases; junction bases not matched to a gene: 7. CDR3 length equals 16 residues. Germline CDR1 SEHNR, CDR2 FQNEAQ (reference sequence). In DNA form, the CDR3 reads TGTGCCAGCAGCGCCTGGAGGACAGGGGCTAATGAAAAACTGTTTTTT. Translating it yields CASSAWRTGANEKLFF.

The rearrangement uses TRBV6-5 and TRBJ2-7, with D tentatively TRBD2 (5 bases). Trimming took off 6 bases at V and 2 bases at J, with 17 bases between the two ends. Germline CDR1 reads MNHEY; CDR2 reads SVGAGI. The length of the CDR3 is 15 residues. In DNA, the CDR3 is TGTGCCAGCAGCTCTAGTAGCGTGTGGACCTACGAGCAGTACTTC. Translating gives CASSSSSVWTYEQYF.

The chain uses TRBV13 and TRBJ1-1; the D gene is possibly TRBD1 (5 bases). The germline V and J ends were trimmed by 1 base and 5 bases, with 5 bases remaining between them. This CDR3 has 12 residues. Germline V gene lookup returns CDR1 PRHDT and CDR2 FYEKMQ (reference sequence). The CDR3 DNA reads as TGTGCCAGCAGCTTAGAGGGGACTGAAGCTTTCTTT. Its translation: CASSLEGTEAFF.

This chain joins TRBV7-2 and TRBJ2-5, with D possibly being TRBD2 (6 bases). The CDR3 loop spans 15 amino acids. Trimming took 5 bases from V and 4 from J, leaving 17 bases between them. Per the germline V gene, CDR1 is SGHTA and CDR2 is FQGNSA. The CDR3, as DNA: TGTGCCAGCAGCCAAAAGTCGGGGGACGGAGAGACCCAGTACTTC. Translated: CASSQKSGDGETQYF.

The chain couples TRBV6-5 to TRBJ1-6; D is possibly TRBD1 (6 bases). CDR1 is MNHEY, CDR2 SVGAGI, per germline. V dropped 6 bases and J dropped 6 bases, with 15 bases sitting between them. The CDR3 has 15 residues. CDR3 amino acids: CASSLGQTANSPLHF. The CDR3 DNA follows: TGTGCCAGCAGCCTCGGACAGACCGCTAATTCACCCCTCCACTTT.

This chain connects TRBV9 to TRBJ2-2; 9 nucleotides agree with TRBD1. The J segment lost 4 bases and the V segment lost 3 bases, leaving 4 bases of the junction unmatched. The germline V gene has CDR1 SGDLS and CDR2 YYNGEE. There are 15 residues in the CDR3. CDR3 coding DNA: TGTGCCAGCAGCGCCGGGACAGGGCCCACCGGGGAGCTGTTTTTT. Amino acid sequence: CASSAGTGPTGELFF.

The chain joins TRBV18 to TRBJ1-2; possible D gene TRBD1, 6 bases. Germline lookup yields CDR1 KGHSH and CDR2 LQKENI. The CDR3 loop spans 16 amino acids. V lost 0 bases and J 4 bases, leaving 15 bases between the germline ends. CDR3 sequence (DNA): TGTGCCAGCTCACCACCCACCTTAGTGGGGGCCTATGGCTACACCTTC. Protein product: CASSPPTLVGAYGYTF.

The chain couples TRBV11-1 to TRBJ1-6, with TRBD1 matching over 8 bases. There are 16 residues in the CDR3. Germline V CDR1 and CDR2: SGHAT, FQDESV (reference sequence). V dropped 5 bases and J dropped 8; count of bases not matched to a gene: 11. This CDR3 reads CASSRIDRGQDSPLHF. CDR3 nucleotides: TGTGCCAGCAGCCGAATAGACAGGGGTCAGGATTCACCCCTCCACTTT.

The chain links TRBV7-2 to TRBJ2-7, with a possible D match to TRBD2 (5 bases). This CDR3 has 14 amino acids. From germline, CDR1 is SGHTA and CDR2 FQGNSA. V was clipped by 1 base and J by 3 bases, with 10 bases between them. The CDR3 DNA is TGTGCCAGCAGCTTAGAATCTGGAGGCTACGAGCAGTACTTC. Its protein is CASSLESGGYEQYF.

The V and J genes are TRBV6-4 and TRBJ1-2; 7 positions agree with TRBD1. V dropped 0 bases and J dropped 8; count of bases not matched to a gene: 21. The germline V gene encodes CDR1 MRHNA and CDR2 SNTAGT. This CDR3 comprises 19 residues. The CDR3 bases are TGTGCCAGCAGTGACTCGATAGGGGCCGGCAGAGGGACAGCAGCCGGCTACACCTTC. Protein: CASSDSIGAGRGTAAGYTF.

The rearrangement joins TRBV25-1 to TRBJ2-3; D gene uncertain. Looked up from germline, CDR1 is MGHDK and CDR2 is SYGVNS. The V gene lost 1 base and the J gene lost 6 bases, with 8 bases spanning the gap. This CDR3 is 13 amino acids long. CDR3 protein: CASSEFGQDTQYF. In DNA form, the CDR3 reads TGTGCCAGCAGTGAATTTGGGCAGGATACGCAGTATTTT.

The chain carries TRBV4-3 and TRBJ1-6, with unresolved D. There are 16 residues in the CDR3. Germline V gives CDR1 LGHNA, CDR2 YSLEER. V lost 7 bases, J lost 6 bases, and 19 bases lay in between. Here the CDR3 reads CASTKTGKSGNSPLHF. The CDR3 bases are TGCGCCAGCACAAAGACCGGTAAAAGCGGTAATTCACCCCTCCACTTT.

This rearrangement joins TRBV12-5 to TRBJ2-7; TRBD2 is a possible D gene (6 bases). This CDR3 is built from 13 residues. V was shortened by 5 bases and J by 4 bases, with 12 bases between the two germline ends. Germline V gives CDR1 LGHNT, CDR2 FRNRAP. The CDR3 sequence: CASGREPRYEQYF. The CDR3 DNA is TGTGCTAGTGGTCGGGAGCCCCGATACGAGCAGTACTTC.

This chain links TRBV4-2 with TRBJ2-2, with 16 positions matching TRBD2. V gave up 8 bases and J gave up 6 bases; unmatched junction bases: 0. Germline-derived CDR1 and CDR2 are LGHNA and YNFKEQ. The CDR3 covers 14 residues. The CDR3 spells CASGTSGGAGELFF. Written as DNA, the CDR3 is TGTGCCAGCGGGACTAGCGGGGGGGCCGGGGAGCTGTTTTTT.

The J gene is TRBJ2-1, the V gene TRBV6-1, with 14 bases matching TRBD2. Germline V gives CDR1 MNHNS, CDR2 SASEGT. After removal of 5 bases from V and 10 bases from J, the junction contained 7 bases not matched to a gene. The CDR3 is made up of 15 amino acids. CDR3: CASSPGTSGSQEQFF. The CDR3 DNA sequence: TGTGCCAGCAGTCCCGGGACTAGCGGGAGTCAGGAGCAGTTCTTC.

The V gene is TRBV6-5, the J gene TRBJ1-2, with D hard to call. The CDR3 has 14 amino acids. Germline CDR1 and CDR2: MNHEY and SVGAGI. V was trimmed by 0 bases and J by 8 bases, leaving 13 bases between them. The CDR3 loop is CASSYSERRAGYTF. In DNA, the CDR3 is TGTGCCAGCAGTTACTCGGAGAGGCGGGCGGGCTACACCTTC.

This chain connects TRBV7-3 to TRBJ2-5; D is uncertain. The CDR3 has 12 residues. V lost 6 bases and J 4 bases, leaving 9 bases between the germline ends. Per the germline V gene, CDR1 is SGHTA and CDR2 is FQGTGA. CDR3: CASSRDRETQYF. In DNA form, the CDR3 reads TGTGCCAGCAGTCGAGATCGAGAGACCCAGTACTTC.

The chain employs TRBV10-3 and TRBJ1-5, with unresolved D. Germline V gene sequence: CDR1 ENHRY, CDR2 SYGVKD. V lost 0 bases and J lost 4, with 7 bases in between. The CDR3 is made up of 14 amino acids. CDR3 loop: CAISESMTNQPQHF. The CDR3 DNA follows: TGTGCCATCAGTGAGTCGATGACAAATCAGCCCCAGCATTTT.

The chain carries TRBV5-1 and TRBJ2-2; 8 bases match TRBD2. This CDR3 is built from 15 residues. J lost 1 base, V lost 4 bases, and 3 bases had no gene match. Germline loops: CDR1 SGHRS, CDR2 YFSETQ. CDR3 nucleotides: TGCGCCAGCAGCCCCGGGGGGGAGAACACCGGGGAGCTGTTTTTT. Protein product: CASSPGGENTGELFF.